The source of this T cell receptor beta chain is a study of blood T cell repertoires in COVID-19. Study information: Acute and convalescent COVID-19 specimens originated in the United States, Italy and Spain. PBMCs, B-cell-depleted T cells, or T cells were the source of the cDNA or gDNA that made up the material.

This clone was detected once. CDR3 length: 16 residues. Trimming shortened V by 1 base and J by 0 bases, and 7 bases separated the two germline ends. Germline values: CDR1 MNHEY, CDR2 SVGAGI. Authors' processing steps: Nucleated cell number was recorded as an estimate derived from reference gene primer amplification. Clones were read by immunoSEQ multiplex PCR, and TCRdb kept only the in-frame ones, dropping some. V and J calls plus clone size are reproduced from that table; the DNA served to infer D and trimming. The sample has about 400,000 clones, more than 85% seen once. The chain couples TRBV6-5 to TRBJ1-6; D not certain. The source material was peripheral blood. This receptor was obtained from a woman aged 25-40 years with acute or convalescent COVID-19. The CDR3 is CASSYWRSSYNSPLHF. In DNA, the CDR3 is TGTGCCAGCAGTTACTGGAGGAGCTCCTATAATTCACCCCTCCACTTT.